This is a list of T cell receptor beta chains from one sample in a study of identical twins. TCRdb fed the 5' RACE reads into MiXCR, producing one record per CDR3 protein. This sample has 540,000 or so distinct CDR3 sequences, with approximately 20% found just once. These sequences were also reported in another study, on yellow fever vaccine responses in identical twins.

Sequenced material: CD4+ T cells sorted from blood. The source is a woman between 18 and 29 years old in good health. The CDR3 runs from the conserved cysteine through the conserved F or W. A D gene is named only where the DNA matches it firmly. Some rows mark clone size as missing; the rest say once, few, many or name a class of expanded clone.

clone size	V gene	J gene	D gene	CDR3 protein
.	TRBV7-6	TRBJ2-7	TRBD2	CASSPTSGPYEQYF
.	TRBV5-1	TRBJ1-1	.	CASSMGGLDTEAFF
few	TRBV5-1	TRBJ2-1	TRBD2	CASSFGTSGAGNEQFF
.	TRBV19	TRBJ2-3	TRBD2	CAASGGYSTDTQYF
.	TRBV27	TRBJ1-5	.	CASSLRQFNQPQHF
few	TRBV5-1	TRBJ2-5	TRBD1	CASSDTGGIQTQYF
.	TRBV20-1	TRBJ2-1	.	CSAAEEVSEQFF
few	TRBV24-1	TRBJ2-2	TRBD2	CATSETSGGNTGELFF
.	TRBV29-1	TRBJ2-1	.	CSVESSGDKQFF
.	TRBV9	TRBJ2-3	.	CASSVVSGGSQYF
.	TRBV2	TRBJ2-3	TRBD2	CASRRTSNTDTQYF
.	TRBV6-5	TRBJ2-2	.	CASSYSITGGSGELFF
.	TRBV12-3/TRBV12-4	TRBJ2-6	TRBD1	CASSFGQGVSGANVLTF
few	TRBV20-1	TRBJ1-4	.	CSARDALTESGEKLFF
.	TRBV28	TRBJ2-7	.	CASSLYGVEQYF
.	TRBV10-3	TRBJ2-7	.	CAITDSPYEQYF
.	TRBV7-2	TRBJ2-1	.	CASSSWSSEGYEQFF
.	TRBV5-1	TRBJ2-1	TRBD2	CASSFSGTGGPSEQFF
.	TRBV20-1	TRBJ2-3	.	CSARGSGRGGTDTQYF
.	TRBV7-2	TRBJ1-1	.	CASSPRWGLNTEAFF
few	TRBV12-3/TRBV12-4	TRBJ1-5	TRBD1	CASSRTGRVEQPQHF
.	TRBV11-2	TRBJ2-1	.	CAGAVSPSSYNEQFF
few	TRBV2	TRBJ1-1	.	CASRGASGSTEAFF
few	TRBV11-2	TRBJ2-5	.	CASSFPPGRGEETQYF
.	TRBV7-9	TRBJ2-3	TRBD2	CASSFTGTSYRTDTQYF
.	TRBV28	TRBJ1-5	TRBD1	CASCFRDRVGQPQHF
many	TRBV18	TRBJ1-1	.	CASSPGAMNTEAFF
.	TRBV4-2	TRBJ2-3	.	CASSQDQGVGQYF
.	TRBV12-3/TRBV12-4	TRBJ2-1	TRBD1	CASTLGTGGLEQFF
.	TRBV10-3	TRBJ2-3	.	CATMPQSTDTQYF
.	TRBV7-3	TRBJ1-1	.	CASSEQGTEAFF
.	TRBV6-5	TRBJ1-2	TRBD1	CASSYLGTGSYGYTF
few	TRBV5-6	TRBJ1-2	.	CASSARGGYTF
.	TRBV7-9	TRBJ2-2	.	CASSPDRELFF
.	TRBV3-1	TRBJ2-1	.	CACSRSDGGAGVEQFF
few	TRBV6-2/TRBV6-3	TRBJ2-3	.	CASSHPDTQYF
.	TRBV5-1	TRBJ1-2	.	CASSSDRLGGYTF
.	TRBV3-1	TRBJ2-3	.	CASSQGTGRTDTQYF
few	TRBV9	TRBJ2-3	TRBD2	CASSVFGHPGTSGVDTQYF
.	TRBV6-1	TRBJ2-1	.	CASSEMWDNEQFF
.	TRBV12-3/TRBV12-4	TRBJ2-2	TRBD2	CASRWTSSNTGELFF